This T cell receptor beta chain was documented in a study of T cell changes during pregnancy in multiple sclerosis. Data came from immunoSEQ multiplex PCR; TCRdb stores just in-frame clones and leaves some out. Among 35,000 to 45,000 clones, approximately 90% were seen once, and the ten largest hold roughly 0.87%. This CDR3 spans 16 amino acids. Trimming cost V 0 bases and J 8 bases; bases outside gene matches: 9. Germline assignment: CDR1 LGHNT and CDR2 FRNRAP. The clonotype comes from a female donor with multiple sclerosis, enrolled in a pregnancy study. The sample consisted of CD4+ T cells from peripheral blood mononuclear cells, taken after pregnancy. V is TRBV12-5 and J is TRBJ1-2, with TRBD1 matching 10 bases. CDR3 DNA sequence: TGTGCTAGTGGTTTGGTAACCCGGGACAGGGGAAGGGGCTACACCTTC. This codes for CASGLVTRDRGRGYTF.